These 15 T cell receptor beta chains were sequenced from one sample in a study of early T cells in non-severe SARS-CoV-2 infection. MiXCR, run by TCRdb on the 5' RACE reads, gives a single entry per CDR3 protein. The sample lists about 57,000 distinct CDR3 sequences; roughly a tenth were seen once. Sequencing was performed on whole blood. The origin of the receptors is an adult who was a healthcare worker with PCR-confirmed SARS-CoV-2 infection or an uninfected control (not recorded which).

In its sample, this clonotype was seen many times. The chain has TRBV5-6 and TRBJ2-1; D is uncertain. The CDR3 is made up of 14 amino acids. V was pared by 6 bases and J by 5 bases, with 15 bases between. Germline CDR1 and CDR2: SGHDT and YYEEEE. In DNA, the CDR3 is TGTGCCAGCACCCCTTGGCCAGGCGACAATGAGCAGTTCTTC. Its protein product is CASTPWPGDNEQFF.

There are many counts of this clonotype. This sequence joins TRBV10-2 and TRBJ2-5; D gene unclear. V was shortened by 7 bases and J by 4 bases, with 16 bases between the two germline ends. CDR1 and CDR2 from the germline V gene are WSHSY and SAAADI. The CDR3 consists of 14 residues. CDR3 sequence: CASTRLAAGETQYF. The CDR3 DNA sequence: TGCGCCAGCACCCGCCTGGCGGCAGGAGAGACCCAGTACTTC.

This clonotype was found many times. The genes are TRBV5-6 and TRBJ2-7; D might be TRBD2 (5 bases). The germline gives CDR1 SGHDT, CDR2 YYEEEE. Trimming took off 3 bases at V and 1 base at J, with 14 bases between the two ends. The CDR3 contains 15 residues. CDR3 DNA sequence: TGTGCCAGCAGCTGGGTCGAGAGCGGTTCCTACGAGCAGTACTTC. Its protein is CASSWVESGSYEQYF. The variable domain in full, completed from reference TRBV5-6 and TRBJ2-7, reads DAGVTQSPTHLIKTRGQQVTLRCSPKSGHDTVSWYQQALGQGPQFIFQYYEEEERQRGNFPDRFSGHQFPNYSSELNVNALLLGDSALYLCASSWVESGSYEQYFGPGTRLTVT.

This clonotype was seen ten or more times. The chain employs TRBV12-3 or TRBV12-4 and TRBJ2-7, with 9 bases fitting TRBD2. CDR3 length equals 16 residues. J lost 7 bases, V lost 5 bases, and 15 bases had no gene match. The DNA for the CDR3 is TGTGCCAGCAGTCCCCCACAAGCGGGAGGCCCTCGGGAGCAGTACTTC. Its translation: CASSPPQAGGPREQYF.

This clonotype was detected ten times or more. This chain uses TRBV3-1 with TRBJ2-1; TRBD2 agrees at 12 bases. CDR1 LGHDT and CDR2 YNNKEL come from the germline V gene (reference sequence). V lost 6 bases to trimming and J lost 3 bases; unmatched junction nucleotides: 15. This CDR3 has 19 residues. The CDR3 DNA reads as TGTGCCAGCAGTCCCTCTCCTCGACTAGCGGGAGTGGTCTACAATGAGCAGTTCTTC. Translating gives CASSPSPRLAGVVYNEQFF.

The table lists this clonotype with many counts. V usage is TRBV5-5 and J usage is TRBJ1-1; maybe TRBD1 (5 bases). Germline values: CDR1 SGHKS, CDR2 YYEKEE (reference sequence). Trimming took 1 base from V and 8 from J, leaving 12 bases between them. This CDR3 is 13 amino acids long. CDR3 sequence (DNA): TGTGCCAGCAGCTTGAGGCAGGGTCCCGAAGCTTTCTTT. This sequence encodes CASSLRQGPEAFF. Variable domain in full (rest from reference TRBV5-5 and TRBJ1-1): DAGVTQSPTHLIKTRGQQVTLRCSPISGHKSVSWYQQVLGQGPQFIFQYYEKEERGRGNFPDRFSARQFPNYSSELNVNALLLGDSALYLCASSLRQGPEAFFGQGTRLTVV.

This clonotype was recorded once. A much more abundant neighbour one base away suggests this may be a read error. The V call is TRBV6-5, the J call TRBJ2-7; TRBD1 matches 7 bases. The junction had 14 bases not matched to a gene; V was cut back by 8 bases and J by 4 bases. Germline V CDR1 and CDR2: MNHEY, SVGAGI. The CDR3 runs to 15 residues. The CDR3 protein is CASRRTVTGIYEQYF. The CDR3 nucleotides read TGTGCCAGCCGCCGAACCGTGACAGGGATTTACGAGCAGTACTTC.

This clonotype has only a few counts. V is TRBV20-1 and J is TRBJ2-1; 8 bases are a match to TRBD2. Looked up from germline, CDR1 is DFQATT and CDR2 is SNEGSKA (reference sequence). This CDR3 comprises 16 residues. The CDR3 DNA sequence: TGCAGCGCACAACCTCCGGGACTAGTAGGGTACGGTGAGCAGTTCTTC. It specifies CSAQPPGLVGYGEQFF.

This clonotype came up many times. The CDR3 DNA reads TGTGCCAGCAGCCAAGGGTGGGTGGTCAGCACAGATACGCAGTATTTT. Protein: CASSQGWVVSTDTQYF. J is TRBJ2-3 and V is TRBV6-5; D not resolved. V lost 6 bases, J lost 0 bases, and 16 bases lay in between. There are 16 residues in the CDR3. The V gene's germline CDR1 is MNHEY and CDR2 SVGAGI.

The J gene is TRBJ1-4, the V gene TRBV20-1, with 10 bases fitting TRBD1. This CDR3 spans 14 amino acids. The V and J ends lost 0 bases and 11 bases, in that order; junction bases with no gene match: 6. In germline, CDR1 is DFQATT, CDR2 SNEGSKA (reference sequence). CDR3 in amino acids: CSAREDRGIGKLFF. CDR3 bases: TGCAGTGCTAGAGAGGACAGGGGGATTGGGAAACTGTTTTTT.

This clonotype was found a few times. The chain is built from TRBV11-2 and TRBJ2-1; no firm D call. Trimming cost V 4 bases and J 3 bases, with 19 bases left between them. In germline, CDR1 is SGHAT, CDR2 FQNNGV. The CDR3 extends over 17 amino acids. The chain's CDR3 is CASSSPRGRNVYNEQFF. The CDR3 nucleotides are TGTGCCAGCAGCTCCCCCCGTGGGCGGAACGTCTACAATGAGCAGTTCTTC.

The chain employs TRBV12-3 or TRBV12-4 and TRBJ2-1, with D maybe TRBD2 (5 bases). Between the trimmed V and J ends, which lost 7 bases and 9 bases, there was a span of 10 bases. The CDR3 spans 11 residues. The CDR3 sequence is CASMRVPEQFF. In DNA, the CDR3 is TGTGCCAGCATGAGGGTGCCTGAGCAGTTCTTC.

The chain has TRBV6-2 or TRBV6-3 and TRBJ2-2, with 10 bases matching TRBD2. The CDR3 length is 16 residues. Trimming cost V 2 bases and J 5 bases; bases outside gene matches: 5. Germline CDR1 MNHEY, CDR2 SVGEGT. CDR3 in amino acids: CASSYPSGSPTGELFF. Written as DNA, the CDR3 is TGTGCCAGCAGTTACCCTAGCGGGAGTCCTACCGGGGAGCTGTTTTTT.

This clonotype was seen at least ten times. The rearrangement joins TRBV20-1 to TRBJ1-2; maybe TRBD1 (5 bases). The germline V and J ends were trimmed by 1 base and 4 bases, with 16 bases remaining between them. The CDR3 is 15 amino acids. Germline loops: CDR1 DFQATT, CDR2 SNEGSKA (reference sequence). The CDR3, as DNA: TGCAGTGCTAGAGGGAGGAGGGGATCATCCTATGGCTACACCTTC. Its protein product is CSARGRRGSSYGYTF.

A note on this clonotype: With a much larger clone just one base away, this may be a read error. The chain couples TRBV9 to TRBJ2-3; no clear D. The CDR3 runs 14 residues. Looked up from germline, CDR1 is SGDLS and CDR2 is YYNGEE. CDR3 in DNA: TGTGTCAGCAGCGTAGAGTGGAGCACAGATACGCAGTATTTT. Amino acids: CVSSVEWSTDTQYF.